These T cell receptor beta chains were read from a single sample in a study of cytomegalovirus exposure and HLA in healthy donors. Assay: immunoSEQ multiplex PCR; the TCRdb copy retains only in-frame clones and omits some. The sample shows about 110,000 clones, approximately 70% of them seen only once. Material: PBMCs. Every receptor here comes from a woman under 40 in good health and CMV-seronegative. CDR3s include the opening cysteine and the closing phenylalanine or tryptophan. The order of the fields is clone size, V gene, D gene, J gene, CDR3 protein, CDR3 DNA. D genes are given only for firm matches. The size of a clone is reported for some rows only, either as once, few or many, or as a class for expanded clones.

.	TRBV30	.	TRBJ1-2	CAWSVHQYGYTF	TGTGCCTGGAGTGTACATCAGTATGGCTACACCTTC
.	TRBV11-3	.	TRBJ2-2	CASSLTGGELFF	TGTGCCAGCAGCTTAACGGGTGGGGAGCTGTTTTTT
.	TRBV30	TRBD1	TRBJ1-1	CAWRGNLGQGYGEAFF	TGTGCCTGGAGGGGTAACTTGGGACAGGGATATGGTGAAGCTTTCTTT
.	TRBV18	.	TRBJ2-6	CASSPRGTISGANVLTF	TGTGCCAGCTCACCTCGAGGAACGATCTCTGGGGCCAACGTCCTGACTTTC
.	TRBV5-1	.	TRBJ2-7	CASSPSIGVSSYEQYF	TGCGCCAGCAGCCCCTCTATAGGGGTTAGCTCCTACGAGCAGTACTTC
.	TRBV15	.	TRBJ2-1	CATSRDSTWQFF	TGTGCCACCAGCAGAGATAGTACGTGGCAGTTCTTC
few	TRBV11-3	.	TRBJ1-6	CASSRNSPLHF	TGTGCCAGCAGCCGGAATTCACCCCTCCACTTT
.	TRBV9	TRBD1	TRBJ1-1	CASSPQWMAGQGALSNTEAFF	TGTGCCAGCAGCCCCCAGTGGATGGCAGGACAGGGTGCGTTATCGAACACTGAAGCTTTCTTT
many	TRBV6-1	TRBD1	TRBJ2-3	CASSEEPDRLRTDTQYF	TGTGCCAGCAGTGAGGAGCCGGACAGGTTAAGAACAGATACGCAGTATTTT
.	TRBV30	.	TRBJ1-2	CAWSPSAQVLGGYTF	TGTGCCTGGAGCCCAAGCGCACAGGTACTTGGGGGCTACACCTTC
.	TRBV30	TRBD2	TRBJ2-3	CAWSGLAFNEDTQYF	TGTGCCTGGAGTGGACTAGCCTTTAACGAAGATACGCAGTATTTT
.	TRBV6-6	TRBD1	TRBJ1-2	CASRLQGDGGYTF	TGTGCCAGCAGACTACAGGGGGATGGTGGCTACACCTTC
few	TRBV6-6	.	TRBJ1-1	CASSYWAGQPNTEAFF	TGTGCCAGCAGTTACTGGGCTGGACAGCCGAACACTGAAGCTTTCTTT
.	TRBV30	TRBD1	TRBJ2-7	CAWHRGPYEQYF	TGTGCCTGGCACAGGGGGCCCTACGAGCAGTACTTC
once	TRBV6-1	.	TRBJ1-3	CASSEWPHGNTIYF	TGTGCCAGCAGTGAATGGCCCCATGGAAACACCATATATTTT
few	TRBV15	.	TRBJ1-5	CATSRGSSQPQHF	TGTGCCACCAGCAGAGGGAGTTCGCAGCCCCAGCATTTT
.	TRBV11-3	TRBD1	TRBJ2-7	CASSLEGQGRYEQYF	TGTGCCAGCAGCTTAGAGGGACAGGGGCGCTACGAGCAGTACTTC
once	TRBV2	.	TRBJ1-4	CASSKQGLRKEKLFF	TGTGCCAGCAGTAAACAGGGTCTAAGGAAAGAAAAACTGTTTTTT
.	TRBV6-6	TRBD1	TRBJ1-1	CASSPRGDTEAFF	TGTGCCAGCAGCCCCAGGGGGGACACTGAAGCTTTCTTT
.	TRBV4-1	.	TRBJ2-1	CASSPGDTYNEQFF	TGCGCCAGCAGCCCGGGAGACACCTACAATGAGCAGTTCTTC